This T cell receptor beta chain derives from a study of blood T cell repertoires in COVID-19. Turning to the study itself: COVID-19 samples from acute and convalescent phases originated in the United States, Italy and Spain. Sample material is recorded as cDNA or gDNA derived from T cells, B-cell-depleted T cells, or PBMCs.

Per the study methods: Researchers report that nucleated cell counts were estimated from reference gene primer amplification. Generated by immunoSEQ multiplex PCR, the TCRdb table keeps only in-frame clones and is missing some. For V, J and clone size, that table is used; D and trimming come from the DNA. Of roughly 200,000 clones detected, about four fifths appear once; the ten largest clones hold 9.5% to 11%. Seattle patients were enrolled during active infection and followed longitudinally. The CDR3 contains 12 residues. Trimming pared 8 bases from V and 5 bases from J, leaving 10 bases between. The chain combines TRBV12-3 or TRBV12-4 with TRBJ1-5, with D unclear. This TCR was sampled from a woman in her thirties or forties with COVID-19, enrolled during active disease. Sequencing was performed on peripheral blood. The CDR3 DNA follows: TGTGCCAGCGCGAAAGATTATCAGCCCCAGCATTTT. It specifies CASAKDYQPQHF.